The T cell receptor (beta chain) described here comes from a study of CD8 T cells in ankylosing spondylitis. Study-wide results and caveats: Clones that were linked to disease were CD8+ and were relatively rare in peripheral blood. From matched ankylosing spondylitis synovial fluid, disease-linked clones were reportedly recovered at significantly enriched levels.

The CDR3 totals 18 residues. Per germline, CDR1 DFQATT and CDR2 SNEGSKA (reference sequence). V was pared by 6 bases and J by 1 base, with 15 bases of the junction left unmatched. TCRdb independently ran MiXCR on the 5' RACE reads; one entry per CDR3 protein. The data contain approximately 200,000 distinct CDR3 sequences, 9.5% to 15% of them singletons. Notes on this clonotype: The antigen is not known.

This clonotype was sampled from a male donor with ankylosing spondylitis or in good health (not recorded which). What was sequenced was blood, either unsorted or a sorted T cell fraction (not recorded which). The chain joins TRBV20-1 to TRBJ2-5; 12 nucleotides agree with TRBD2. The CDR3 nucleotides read TGCAGTGCCATTTTAACCCTAGCGGGGGGGGCCCTCCAAGAGACCCAGTACTTC. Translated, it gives CSAILTLAGGALQETQYF.